Below are 18 T cell receptor beta chains sequenced from a single sample in a study of blood T cells in healthy people across ages. A second PCR, run for about 6 to 11 cycles, used a sample-barcoded 5' primer plus a J-beta primer mix. Using its own MiXCR run on the 5' RACE reads, TCRdb lists one record per CDR3 protein. The table lists about 650,000 distinct CDR3 sequences, approximately 52% of them singletons. The sample consisted of blood. The receptors were gathered from a woman older than 75 in good health.

The chain has TRBV10-3 and TRBJ2-5, with D uncertain. Trimming shortened V by 5 bases and J by 1 base, and 11 bases separated the two germline ends. CDR1 is ENHRY and CDR2 is SYGVKD in the germline V gene. The CDR3 has 14 amino acids. The CDR3 sequence: CAISPGPGQETQYF. CDR3 DNA sequence: TGTGCCATCAGTCCGGGCCCGGGCCAAGAGACCCAGTACTTC.

In its sample, this clonotype was seen many times. The chain uses TRBV20-1 and TRBJ2-7; D perhaps matches TRBD1 (6 bases). The CDR3 spans 14 residues. The V gene's germline CDR1 is DFQATT and CDR2 SNEGSKA (reference sequence). Trimming took off 7 bases at V and 4 bases at J, with 20 bases between the two ends. In DNA form, the CDR3 reads TGCAGTGGCGCTGGGGCACAGGGCTCGTACGAGCAGTACTTC. Its translation: CSGAGAQGSYEQYF.

In its sample, this clonotype was seen many times. The V gene is TRBV12-3 or TRBV12-4, the J gene TRBJ2-5; 7 positions match TRBD2. V gave up 4 bases and J gave up 6 bases; unmatched junction bases: 11. The CDR3 has 15 amino acids. The CDR3 nucleotides are TGTGCCAGCAGTTACTGGGAGCGGGGCATCCAGACCCAGTACTTC. This sequence encodes CASSYWERGIQTQYF.

This clonotype was found many times. The chain uses TRBV7-3 and TRBJ2-5; D is uncertain. There are 12 residues in the CDR3. V was clipped by 5 bases and J by 5 bases, with 9 bases between them. CDR1 is SGHTA and CDR2 is FQGTGA in the germline V gene. Written as DNA, the CDR3 is TGTGCCAGCAGCCTCAGCCGGGAGACCCAGTACTTC. Translating gives CASSLSRETQYF. The whole variable domain, filled in from reference TRBV7-3 and TRBJ2-5, reads GAGVSQTPSNKVTEKGKYVELRCDPISGHTALYWYRQSLGQGPEFLIYFQGTGAADDSGLPNDRFFAVRPEGSVSTLKIQRTERGDSAVYLCASSLSRETQYFGPGTRLLVL.

In this sample, this clonotype turned up a few times. The V gene is TRBV4-3, the J gene TRBJ2-3; D unclear. From germline, CDR1 is LGHNA and CDR2 YSLEER. V lost 0 bases to trimming and J lost 7 bases, with 5 bases between them. The CDR3 runs to 12 residues. This chain's CDR3 is CASSQEGNTQYF. In DNA, the CDR3 is TGCGCCAGCAGCCAAGAAGGGAATACGCAGTATTTT.

This clonotype was detected many times. This rearrangement joins TRBV20-1 to TRBJ2-7; D gene ambiguous. The CDR3 is 11 amino acids. V shed 3 bases and J shed 5 bases, with 8 bases lying between them. The germline V gene has CDR1 DFQATT and CDR2 SNEGSKA (reference sequence). CDR3 in amino acids: CSASPRDEQYF. The CDR3 bases are TGCAGTGCTAGCCCCCGCGACGAGCAGTACTTC.

The gene calls are TRBV6-1 and TRBJ1-1, with no clear D. Trimming cost V 5 bases and J 1 base, with 8 bases left between them. CDR1 MNHNS and CDR2 SASEGT come from the germline V gene. The CDR3 length is 13 residues. This CDR3 is CASSQQANTEAFF. In DNA, the CDR3 is TGTGCCAGCAGTCAACAAGCGAACACTGAAGCTTTCTTT.

The DNA of the CDR3 is TGCGCCAGCAGCTCCCAGATAATCACAGATACGCAGTATTTT. Translated, it gives CASSSQIITDTQYF. The chain carries TRBV5-1 and TRBJ2-3, with D uncertain. This CDR3 is 14 amino acids long. V was pared by 3 bases and J by 2 bases, with 10 bases between. Germline V lookup: CDR1 SGHRS, CDR2 YFSETQ.

The chain links TRBV7-2 to TRBJ2-7; TRBD1 matches at 9 bases. Germline V gene sequence: CDR1 SGHTA, CDR2 FQGNSA. CDR3 length equals 15 residues. V gave up 3 bases and J gave up 1 base; unmatched junction bases: 4. The CDR3 is CASSFRTGASYEQYF. The CDR3 bases are TGTGCCAGCAGCTTTCGGACAGGGGCTTCCTACGAGCAGTACTTC.

With regard to this clonotype: A single base separates this from a much larger clone, so it may be a read error. V gene TRBV18 combines with J gene TRBJ2-7, with 7 bases identical to TRBD2. The germline gives CDR1 KGHSH, CDR2 LQKENI. J gave up 5 bases and V 2 bases, and 12 bases lay outside the gene matches. This CDR3 has 16 residues. The CDR3 is CASSPILAGESDEQYF. The DNA for the CDR3 is TGTGCCAGCTCACCAATCCTTGCGGGAGAGTCTGACGAGCAGTACTTC.

Of note for this clonotype: This may come from a read error, since a much larger clone is one base off. The chain is built from TRBV9 and TRBJ2-3; D is possibly TRBD1 (5 bases). Germline CDR1 reads SGDLS; CDR2 reads YYNGEE. The CDR3 has 13 amino acids. Trimming removed 3 bases at V and 11 bases at J, with 16 bases between. The CDR3 bases are TGTGCCAGCAGCGCCGGTGGGGCCGGTGTGCAGTATTTT. Amino acids: CASSAGGAGVQYF.

This clonotype was recorded many times. The chain couples TRBV4-1 to TRBJ2-3; D perhaps matches TRBD1 (5 bases). Germline V gene sequence: CDR1 MGHRA, CDR2 YSYEKL. The V and J ends lost 1 base and 2 bases respectively, with 13 bases between them. The CDR3 is 16 residues long. The CDR3, as DNA: TGCGCCAGCAGCCAAGGGTGGGGCACGGACACAGATACGCAGTATTTT. This sequence encodes CASSQGWGTDTDTQYF.

J is TRBJ2-5 and V is TRBV2; 7 bases align to TRBD1. Germline V gene sequence: CDR1 SNHLY, CDR2 FYNNEI. Losses at the gene ends were 5 bases for V and 5 bases for J; bases not matched to a gene: 11. This CDR3 region has 15 residues. For the CDR3, the DNA is TGTGCCAGCAGTTTTATGGGCAGGGGGTCCGAGACCCAGTACTTC. It yields the protein CASSFMGRGSETQYF.

The gene calls are TRBV15 and TRBJ1-5; D ambiguous. Germline V gene data show CDR1 as LNHNV and CDR2 as YYDKDF (reference sequence). The CDR3 length is 12 residues. The V gene lost 2 bases and the J gene lost 15 bases, with 14 bases spanning the gap. This CDR3 reads CATSRPGKDRHF. CDR3 nucleotide sequence: TGTGCCACCAGCAGACCAGGAAAGGACCGGCATTTT.

This clonotype appeared many times. The chain joins TRBV7-9 to TRBJ2-1; 7 bases agree with TRBD2. Per germline, CDR1 SEHNR and CDR2 FQNEAQ (reference sequence). The CDR3 runs 13 residues. V was clipped by 7 bases and J by 6 bases; unmatched bases: 6. Here the CDR3 DNA reads TGTGCCAGCACCAACTGGGGGGGCAATGAGCAGTTCTTC. Its translation: CASTNWGGNEQFF.

The chain joins TRBV25-1 to TRBJ1-2; 8 bases agree with TRBD1. Trimming cost V 4 bases and J 3 bases; bases outside gene matches: 7. Germline lookup yields CDR1 MGHDK and CDR2 SYGVNS. CDR3 size: 15 residues. The CDR3 reads CASSGSGQGHYGYTF. The CDR3 bases are TGTGCCAGCAGTGGCTCTGGACAGGGCCACTATGGCTACACCTTC.

This clonotype occurred a few times. The chain has TRBV5-5 and TRBJ1-4, with a tentative D call TRBD1 (5 bases). V was clipped by 3 bases and J by 2 bases, with 14 bases between them. Germline V lookup: CDR1 SGHKS, CDR2 YYEKEE (reference sequence). The CDR3 is 16 residues long. This CDR3 is CASSSGTALTNEKLFF. The CDR3 nucleotides are TGTGCCAGCAGCTCTGGGACGGCCCTTACTAATGAAAAACTGTTTTTT.

This sequence joins TRBV9 and TRBJ2-1; 7 bases are a match to TRBD2. J was trimmed by 3 bases and V by 0 bases; bases with no gene match: 6. Germline CDR1 and CDR2: SGDLS and YYNGEE. The CDR3 spans 16 residues. CDR3 DNA sequence: TGTGCCAGCAGCGTAGGGGGAGGGTCCCTCTACAATGAGCAGTTCTTC. Its translation: CASSVGGGSLYNEQFF.